The subject of this entry is one T cell receptor (beta chain). In the original workflow: Scientists estimated how many nucleated cells there were by amplifying reference gene primers. Only in-frame clones appear in the TCRdb table, and some are missing; sequencing was by immunoSEQ multiplex PCR. V and J calls and clone size are those listed in that table; D and trimming were worked out from the DNA. The sample lists 200,000 to 300,000 clones; 70% to 90% were seen once. The data belong to a study of blood T cell repertoires in COVID-19. The wider study: COVID-19 samples collected from the United States, Italy and Spain covered acute and convalescent phases. PBMCs, B-cell-depleted T cells, or T cells were the source of the cDNA or gDNA that made up the material.

Trimming cost V 5 bases and J 1 base; bases outside gene matches: 4. The CDR3 spans 15 residues. Germline CDR1 reads SGHVS; CDR2 reads FNYEAQ. Input material: peripheral blood. J is TRBJ2-7 and V is TRBV7-6; 11 nucleotides match TRBD1. The TCR comes from a human donor in a cohort sampled during active COVID-19. The CDR3 loop is CASSTGQGASYEQYF. Written as DNA, the CDR3 is TGTGCCAGCAGCACCGGACAGGGGGCTTCCTACGAGCAGTACTTC.